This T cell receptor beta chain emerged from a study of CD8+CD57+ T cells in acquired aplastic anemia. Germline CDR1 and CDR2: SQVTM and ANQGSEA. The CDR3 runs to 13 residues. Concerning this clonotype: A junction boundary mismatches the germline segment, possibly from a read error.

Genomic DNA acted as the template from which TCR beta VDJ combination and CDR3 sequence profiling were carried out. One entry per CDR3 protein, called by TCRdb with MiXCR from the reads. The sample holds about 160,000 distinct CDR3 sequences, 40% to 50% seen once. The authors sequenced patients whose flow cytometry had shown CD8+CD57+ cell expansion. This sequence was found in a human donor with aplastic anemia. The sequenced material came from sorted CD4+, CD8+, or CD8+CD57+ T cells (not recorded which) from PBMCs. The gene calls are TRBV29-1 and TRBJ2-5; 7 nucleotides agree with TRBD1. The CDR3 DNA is TGCAGCGTCCGACAGGGTATGGGAGAGGCCCAGTACTTC. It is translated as CSVRQGMGEAQYF.